The 9 T cell receptor beta chains listed next were all sequenced from one sample in a study of cytomegalovirus exposure and HLA in healthy donors. Researchers ran the PCR with 60 Vbeta and 13 Jbeta primers. Sequencing was performed with immunoSEQ multiplex PCR; in TCRdb, only in-frame clones are kept and a portion is missing. This table holds some 78,000 clones, roughly 72% found once. The sequenced sample consisted of PBMCs. These receptors were obtained from a man between 35 and 55 years old in good health and CMV-seropositive.

This clone was recorded a few times. The chain carries TRBV5-8 and TRBJ1-5, with 9 bases fitting TRBD1. Germline V gene sequence: CDR1 SGHTS, CDR2 YDEGEE. CDR3 length: 16 amino acids. The trim removed 4 bases at V and 3 bases at J, leaving 8 bases unmatched. The CDR3 region is CASSVGTGWNNQPQHF. DNA for the CDR3: TGTGCCAGCAGCGTCGGGACAGGGTGGAACAATCAGCCCCAGCATTTT.

This clone was recorded a few times. The gene calls are TRBV6-5 and TRBJ1-2, with TRBD1 matching over 8 bases. The length of the CDR3 is 14 residues. In germline, CDR1 is MNHEY, CDR2 SVGAGI. J lost 8 bases, V lost 6 bases, and 11 bases had no gene match. CDR3 sequence (DNA): TGTGCCAGCAGCCAACAGGGGGTCTCGAGGGGCTACACCTTC. The encoded protein is CASSQQGVSRGYTF.

This rearrangement joins TRBV28 to TRBJ2-3, with 8 bases identical to TRBD2. The CDR3 consists of 14 residues. Trimming cost V 7 bases and J 5 bases; bases outside gene matches: 8. Germline V gene lookup returns CDR1 MDHEN and CDR2 SYDVKM. The CDR3 DNA is TGTGCCAGCATGAGTGCGGGGGGAATAGATACGCAGTATTTT. It yields the protein CASMSAGGIDTQYF.

The gene calls are TRBV7-8 and TRBJ2-1; tentative D call: TRBD2 (5 bases). CDR1 SGHVS and CDR2 FQNEAQ come from the germline V gene. Trimming stripped 5 bases from V and 5 bases from J, with 16 bases between. CDR3 size: 15 residues. The CDR3 coding sequence is TGTGCCAGCAGCCTCGGACTCGGAGACGACAATGAGCAGTTCTTC. It yields the protein CASSLGLGDDNEQFF.

The chain couples TRBV27 to TRBJ1-5; TRBD1 matches 7 bases. The CDR3 runs 14 residues. V lost 3 bases to trimming and J lost 4 bases; unmatched junction nucleotides: 3. Germline-derived CDR1 and CDR2 are MNHEY and SMNVEV (reference sequence). The CDR3 DNA is TGTGCCAGCAGTTTCAGGGGGACGAATCAGCCCCAGCATTTT. It encodes CASSFRGTNQPQHF.

The rearrangement uses TRBV25-1 and TRBJ2-7, with D perhaps matching TRBD1 (6 bases). Germline V gives CDR1 MGHDK, CDR2 SYGVNS. The CDR3 length is 17 residues. Trimming removed 6 bases from V and 0 bases from J, with 21 bases in between. DNA for the CDR3: TGTGCCAGCAGGCCCAATCCCGGGACACCAGACTCCTACGAGCAGTACTTC. The encoded protein is CASRPNPGTPDSYEQYF.

The chain links TRBV4-1 to TRBJ2-6; D gene ambiguous. Germline CDR1 is MGHRA and CDR2 is YSYEKL. V was cut by 4 bases and J by 0 bases, with 13 bases left in between. The CDR3 consists of 17 residues. The CDR3 nucleotides are TGCGCCAGCAGCCGTAGTCCTGCGGACTCTGGGGCCAACGTCCTGACTTTC. Protein: CASSRSPADSGANVLTF.

This clone was seen only once. J is TRBJ1-6 and V is TRBV4-2, with a possible D match to TRBD1 (5 bases). Germline V gives CDR1 LGHNA, CDR2 YNFKEQ. V was cut by 7 bases and J by 9 bases, with 19 bases left in between. The CDR3 spans 15 residues. CDR3 DNA: TGTGCCAGCACCCCCGACGGGAGGGGAACTTCACCCCTCCACTTT. This sequence encodes CASTPDGRGTSPLHF.

This clone was recorded many times. The V call is TRBV4-3, the J call TRBJ1-2; the match to TRBD1 covers 7 bases. CDR3 size: 17 residues. The germline CDR1 and CDR2 sequences are LGHNA and YSLEER. Trimming at V came to 0 bases and at J to 1 base, leaving 8 bases not matched to a gene. The DNA of the CDR3 is TGCGCCAGCAGCCAAGATCATGACAGGGACCTTAACTATGGCTACACCTTC. It encodes CASSQDHDRDLNYGYTF.